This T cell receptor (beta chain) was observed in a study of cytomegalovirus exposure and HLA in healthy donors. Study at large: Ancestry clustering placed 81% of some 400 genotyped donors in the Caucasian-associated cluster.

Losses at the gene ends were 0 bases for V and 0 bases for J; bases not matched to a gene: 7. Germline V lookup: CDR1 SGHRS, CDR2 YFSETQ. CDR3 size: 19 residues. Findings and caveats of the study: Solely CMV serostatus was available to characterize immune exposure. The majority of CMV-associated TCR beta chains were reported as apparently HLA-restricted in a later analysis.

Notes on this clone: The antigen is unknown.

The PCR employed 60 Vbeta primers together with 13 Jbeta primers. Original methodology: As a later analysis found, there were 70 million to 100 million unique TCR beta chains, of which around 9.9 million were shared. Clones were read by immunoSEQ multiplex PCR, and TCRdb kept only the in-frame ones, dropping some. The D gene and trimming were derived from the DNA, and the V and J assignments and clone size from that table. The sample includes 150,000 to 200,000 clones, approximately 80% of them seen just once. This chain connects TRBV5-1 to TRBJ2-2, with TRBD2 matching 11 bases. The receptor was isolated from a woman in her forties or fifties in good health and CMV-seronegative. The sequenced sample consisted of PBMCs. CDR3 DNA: TGCGCCAGCAGCTTGGAGGTAGCGGGAGGGCCTTCGAACACCGGGGAGCTGTTTTTT. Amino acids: CASSLEVAGGPSNTGELFF.